Presented here are 28 T cell receptor beta chains from one specimen sequenced in a study of T cell repertoires in cytomegalovirus infection. TCRdb reprocessed the reads with MiXCR, giving one entry per CDR3 protein. The table lists about 740,000 distinct CDR3 sequences, 35% to 45% of them singletons. Sequencing was carried out using PBMCs. Source of these receptors: a human donor in good health (CMV status not recorded). Some clones in this sample may be carry-over from other donors' samples.

The rearrangement uses TRBV19 and TRBJ2-7, with a tentative D call TRBD1 (5 bases). The ends were cut back, 6 bases at V and 2 bases at J, with 14 bases in the middle. Germline-derived CDR1 and CDR2 are LNHDA and SQIVND (reference sequence). The CDR3 consists of 14 residues. This CDR3 reads CASSHRKSAYEQYF. The CDR3 DNA reads as TGTGCCAGTAGCCACAGGAAGTCGGCCTACGAGCAGTACTTC.

This clonotype was counted between two and nine times. V is TRBV5-5 and J is TRBJ2-2; 7 nucleotides line up with TRBD1. CDR1 is SGHKS, CDR2 YYEKEE, per germline (reference sequence). Unmatched junction bases numbered 17, after V lost 4 bases and J lost 8 bases. CDR3 length equals 17 residues. The CDR3 DNA reads TGTGCCAGCAGCCGAACGAACTTCGACAGGGTTCAAGGGGAGCTGTTTTTT. The encoded protein is CASSRTNFDRVQGELFF.

Of note for this clonotype: Since no conserved phenylalanine or tryptophan closes the CDR3, a read error is the likely cause. The chain links TRBV29-1 to TRBJ2-7; the match to TRBD1 covers 10 bases. The CDR3 covers 14 residues. The germline CDR1 and CDR2 sequences are SQVTM and ANQGSEA. Losses at the gene ends were 6 bases for V and 3 bases for J; bases not matched to a gene: 8. The CDR3 sequence is CSVSPGQGIYEQYL. CDR3 bases: TGCAGCGTGTCTCCGGGACAGGGGATCTACGAGCAGTACTTA.

The rearrangement uses TRBV3-1 and TRBJ2-3; D gene ambiguous. CDR1 is LGHDT and CDR2 is YNNKEL in the germline V gene (reference sequence). CDR3 length: 14 residues. Deletions cut 0 bases from V and 2 bases from J, with 6 bases between. The CDR3 loop is CASSQDLFTDTQYF. The DNA for the CDR3 is TGTGCCAGCAGCCAAGATCTATTCACAGATACGCAGTATTTT.

V gene TRBV28 combines with J gene TRBJ1-5; D not certain. Trimming removed 4 bases from V and 0 bases from J, with 16 bases in between. Germline lookup yields CDR1 MDHEN and CDR2 SYDVKM. This CDR3 has 17 amino acids. The CDR3 nucleotides read TGTGCCAGCAGTTATGCCTCCGCTTCATATAGCAATCAGCCCCAGCATTTT. Protein sequence: CASSYASASYSNQPQHF.

The genes are TRBV7-2 and TRBJ1-5, with D hard to call. Germline V CDR1 and CDR2: SGHTA, FQGNSA. This CDR3 region has 15 residues. V lost 3 bases and J 4 bases, leaving 13 bases between the germline ends. The CDR3 nucleotides read TGTGCCAGCAGCTTCTCAGGTGGAGCTAATCAGCCCCAGCATTTT. Translating it yields CASSFSGGANQPQHF.

V usage is TRBV12-3 or TRBV12-4 and J usage is TRBJ2-7; TRBD1 aligns across 7 bases. Trimming cost V 5 bases and J 5 bases; bases outside gene matches: 6. The CDR3 spans 13 residues. DNA of the CDR3: TGTGCCAGCAGTGTTGACAGGGCCGACGAGCAGTACTTC. This codes for CASSVDRADEQYF.

This clonotype was seen more than once but under ten times. This chain joins TRBV12-3 or TRBV12-4 and TRBJ1-1; D remains unclear. Trimming stripped 6 bases from V and 4 bases from J, with 9 bases between. This CDR3 region has 12 residues. The CDR3 DNA reads TGTGCCAGCAGACTTGGAATCACTGAAGCTTTCTTT. It is translated as CASRLGITEAFF.

This clonotype has just one count. The V call is TRBV20-1, the J call TRBJ1-1; D unresolved. Trimming pared 2 bases from V and 3 bases from J, leaving 4 bases between. Germline assignment: CDR1 DFQATT and CDR2 SNEGSKA (reference sequence). This CDR3 region has 11 residues. CDR3 nucleotides: TGCAGTGCTAGACAGGACACTGAAGCTTTCTTT. It codes for CSARQDTEAFF.

This chain uses TRBV6-6 with TRBJ2-3, with 7 bases aligning to TRBD1. After removal of 0 bases from V and 2 bases from J, the junction contained 8 bases not matched to a gene. The CDR3 contains 17 residues. Germline V gene data show CDR1 as MNHNY and CDR2 as SVGAGI (reference sequence). The CDR3 nucleotides are TGTGCCAGCAGTTACTCGAAGTCGAGGGGGCTCACAGATACGCAGTATTTT. This encodes CASSYSKSRGLTDTQYF.

The genes are TRBV6-5 and TRBJ1-1, with unresolved D. Trimming pared 4 bases from V and 10 bases from J, leaving 13 bases between. Germline CDR1 and CDR2: MNHEY and SVGAGI. There are 12 residues in the CDR3. CDR3 coding DNA: TGTGCCAGCAGTTCCGGCCCCGCCGGAGCTTTCTTT. Protein: CASSSGPAGAFF.

This chain's CDR3 is CASSSQGAGLVTGELFF. The CDR3 nucleotides are TGTGCCAGCAGCTCCCAGGGGGCAGGGTTGGTCACCGGGGAGCTGTTTTTT. The chain links TRBV7-6 to TRBJ2-2, with 8 positions matching TRBD1. The V segment lost 4 bases and the J segment 4 bases; nucleotides outside the gene matches: 11. Germline CDR1 reads SGHVS; CDR2 reads FNYEAQ. The CDR3 extends over 17 amino acids. Complete variable domain (other parts from reference TRBV7-6 and TRBJ2-2): GAGVSQSPRYKVTKRGQDVALRCDPISGHVSLYWYRQALGQGPEFLTYFNYEAQQDKSGLPNDRFSAERPEGSISTLTIQRTEQRDSAMYRCASSSQGAGLVTGELFFGEGSRLTVL.

The chain is built from TRBV6-6 and TRBJ2-3; 11 positions agree with TRBD2. There are 16 residues in the CDR3. Germline-derived CDR1 and CDR2 are MNHNY and SVGAGI (reference sequence). The J segment lost 6 bases and the V segment lost 2 bases, leaving 7 bases of the junction unmatched. CDR3 amino acids: CASSYIAGGPRDTQYF. The CDR3 nucleotides read TGTGCCAGCAGTTACATAGCGGGAGGGCCTCGGGATACGCAGTATTTT.

This clonotype was seen ten or more times. The V gene is TRBV7-2, the J gene TRBJ2-7, with TRBD2 identical over 8 bases. CDR1 and CDR2 from the germline V gene are SGHTA and FQGNSA. Germline trimming cut 3 bases from V and 7 bases from J; bases unmatched to any gene: 5. The CDR3 is 13 amino acids. The CDR3 protein is CASSLSAGVEQYF. DNA for the CDR3: TGTGCCAGCAGCTTGTCAGCGGGAGTGGAGCAGTACTTC.

The chain recombines TRBV2 with TRBJ1-1; D gene unclear. Trimming removed 3 bases at V and 1 base at J, with 9 bases between. Germline CDR1 reads SNHLY; CDR2 reads FYNNEI. This CDR3 is 14 amino acids long. The CDR3 spells CASSEVKGNTEAFF. The CDR3 DNA reads as TGTGCCAGCAGTGAGGTTAAGGGGAACACTGAAGCTTTCTTT.

In this sample, this clonotype turned up once. This may arise from a read error, as a much more abundant clone is one base away. The rearrangement uses TRBV6-1 and TRBJ1-2; possible D gene TRBD1, 5 bases. Germline values: CDR1 MNHNS, CDR2 SASEGT. This CDR3 comprises 15 residues. The CDR3 nucleotides read TGTGCCAGCATTGAAGTATTAGGGGACCATTATGGCTACACCTTC. Protein: CASIEVLGDHYGYTF.

Regarding this clonotype: Relative to the germline gene, one junction end is altered; a read error may explain this. This chain connects TRBV11-2 to TRBJ1-1, with 7 bases matching TRBD1. CDR3 length equals 15 residues. Germline CDR1 and CDR2: SGHAT and FQNNGV. The CDR3 is CASSFMGQKNTEALF. The CDR3 coding sequence is TGTGCCAGCAGCTTCATGGGACAGAAGAACACTGAAGCTTTATTT. The whole variable domain, remainder taken from reference TRBV11-2 and TRBJ1-1, is EAGVAQSPRYKIIEKRQSVAFWCNPISGHATLYWYQQILGQGPKLLIQFQNNGVVDDSQLPKDRFSAERLKGVDSTLKIQPAKLEDSAVYLCASSFMGQKNTEALFGQGTRLTVV.

The chain recombines TRBV19 with TRBJ2-1; 10 bases match TRBD1. This CDR3 comprises 15 residues. Unmatched junction bases numbered 6, after V lost 6 bases and J lost 4 bases. CDR1 is LNHDA, CDR2 SQIVND, per germline (reference sequence). CDR3 sequence reads: CASSRGQGVYNEQFF. The CDR3 DNA reads TGTGCCAGTAGCCGTGGACAGGGGGTTTACAATGAGCAGTTCTTC.

This clonotype was counted between two and nine times. The chain links TRBV27 to TRBJ2-7; 7 bases fit TRBD2. CDR3 size: 13 residues. V lost 9 bases, J lost 2 bases, and 7 bases stayed unmatched. The germline CDR1 and CDR2 sequences are MNHEY and SMNVEV (reference sequence). Written as DNA, the CDR3 is TGTGCCAGTGGGGAGGGGATCACCTACGAGCAGTACTTC. This encodes CASGEGITYEQYF.

This clonotype came up a few times. The rearrangement joins TRBV6-1 to TRBJ2-5; the D is unclear. The CDR3 consists of 11 residues. Trimming shortened V by 5 bases and J by 5 bases, and 6 bases separated the two germline ends. Per germline, CDR1 MNHNS and CDR2 SASEGT. The CDR3 DNA reads as TGTGCCAGCAGTCGGATCGAGACCCAGTACTTC. As protein: CASSRIETQYF.

This clonotype has just one count. The rearrangement uses TRBV6-6 and TRBJ1-1, with a possible D match to TRBD1 (5 bases). Germline assignment: CDR1 MNHNY and CDR2 SVGAGI (reference sequence). V was pared by 5 bases and J by 3 bases, with 19 bases between. This CDR3 has 16 residues. This CDR3 reads CASSAFRWDRDTEAFF. CDR3 nucleotides: TGTGCCAGCAGTGCCTTCCGTTGGGACCGAGACACTGAAGCTTTCTTT.

This clonotype showed up many times. Germline and junction disagree at one end, which may indicate a read error. For the CDR3, the DNA is TGTGCCAGCAGCTTAGACGGGAGCTCCTACGAGCAGTACTTC. Its protein product is CASSLDGSSYEQYF. The rearrangement uses TRBV5-1 and TRBJ2-7; possible D gene TRBD2, 6 bases. This CDR3 region has 14 residues. Germline assignment: CDR1 SGHRS and CDR2 YFSETQ.

V gene TRBV4-1 combines with J gene TRBJ2-7; possible D gene TRBD1, 6 bases. The ends were cut back, 1 base at V and 0 bases at J, with 13 bases in the middle. Germline V gene data show CDR1 as MGHRA and CDR2 as YSYEKL. This CDR3 has 16 amino acids. Here the CDR3 reads CASSQVGADSSYEQYF. The CDR3 DNA follows: TGCGCCAGCAGCCAAGTTGGGGCGGACAGCTCCTACGAGCAGTACTTC.

A single count supports this clonotype. The rearrangement links TRBV28 to TRBJ2-7; TRBD2 matches at 7 bases. The CDR3 length is 13 residues. Germline CDR1 reads MDHEN; CDR2 reads SYDVKM. J was trimmed by 6 bases and V by 3 bases; bases with no gene match: 5. DNA of the CDR3: TGTGCCAGCAGTTTGGGGAGGGCCTTCGAGCAGTACTTC. Translation: CASSLGRAFEQYF.

Regarding this clonotype: A read error may explain this, as a much larger clone is one base away. Lacking the conserved final phenylalanine or tryptophan, this CDR3 likely reflects a read error. This chain links TRBV7-2 with TRBJ2-4, with 12 bases matching TRBD1. Losses at the gene ends were 3 bases for V and 0 bases for J; bases not matched to a gene: 12. Germline CDR1 is SGHTA and CDR2 is FQGNSA. The CDR3 sequence is 20 residues long. The DNA of the CDR3 is TGTGCCAGCAGCTTGGGCGGGGGGACAGGGGGCTCCCCAGCCAAAAACATTCAGTACTCC. The encoded protein is CASSLGGGTGGSPAKNIQYS.

The rearrangement joins TRBV14 to TRBJ2-1, with TRBD2 matching 12 bases. J lost 4 bases, V lost 3 bases, and 4 bases had no gene match. Per the germline V gene, CDR1 is SGHDN and CDR2 is FVKESK. CDR3 size: 16 residues. This chain's CDR3 is CASSHLAGGIYNEQFF. The CDR3, as DNA: TGTGCCAGCAGCCATCTAGCGGGAGGGATTTACAATGAGCAGTTCTTC.

This clonotype turned up a few times. The gene calls are TRBV11-2 and TRBJ2-5, with TRBD1 matching over 11 bases. Germline V CDR1 and CDR2: SGHAT, FQNNGV. The length of the CDR3 is 15 residues. V was pared by 5 bases and J by 4 bases, with 6 bases of the junction left unmatched. As DNA, the CDR3 is TGTGCCAGCAGCAAGGGACAGGGGGTCCGAGAGACCCAGTACTTC. Its protein product is CASSKGQGVRETQYF.

The chain has TRBV29-1 and TRBJ2-7, with 12 bases matching TRBD1. The junction had 5 bases not matched to a gene; V was cut back by 7 bases and J by 4 bases. Per the germline V gene, CDR1 is SQVTM and CDR2 is ANQGSEA. This CDR3 contains 13 residues. The CDR3 sequence: CSGMGQGAYEQYF. The CDR3 DNA reads as TGCAGCGGAATGGGACAGGGGGCTTACGAGCAGTACTTC.